This T cell receptor (beta chain) was identified during a study of blood T cell repertoires in COVID-19. Study-level information: Sample material is recorded as cDNA or gDNA derived from T cells, B-cell-depleted T cells, or PBMCs.

Measured with immunoSEQ multiplex PCR; TCRdb has only the in-frame clones, and not every one. This sample yields about 390,000 clones, of which about 89% are seen a single time; roughly 2% belongs to the top ten. Trimming left V 5 bases short and J 4 bases short, with 9 bases between. The CDR3 is made up of 12 amino acids. Germline CDR1 SEHNR, CDR2 FQNEAQ (reference sequence). V and J are TRBV7-9 and TRBJ2-7; tentatively, D is TRBD1 (5 bases). This clonotype was obtained from a woman aged 55-70 years with COVID-19, enrolled during active disease. Sample: peripheral blood. In DNA, the CDR3 is TGTGCCAGCAGCGCGCAGGGTTACGAGCAGTACTTC. Translation: CASSAQGYEQYF.